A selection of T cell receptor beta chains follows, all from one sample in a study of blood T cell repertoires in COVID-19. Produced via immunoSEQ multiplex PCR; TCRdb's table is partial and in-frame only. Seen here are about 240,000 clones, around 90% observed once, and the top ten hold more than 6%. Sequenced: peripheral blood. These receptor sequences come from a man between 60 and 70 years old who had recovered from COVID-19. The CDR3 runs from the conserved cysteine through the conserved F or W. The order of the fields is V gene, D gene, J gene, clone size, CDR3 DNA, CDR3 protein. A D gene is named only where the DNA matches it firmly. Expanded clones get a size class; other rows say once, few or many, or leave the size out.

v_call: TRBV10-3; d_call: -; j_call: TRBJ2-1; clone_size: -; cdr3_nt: TGTGCCATCAGTGAATTCGGTGAGCAGTTCTTC; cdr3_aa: CAISEFGEQFF
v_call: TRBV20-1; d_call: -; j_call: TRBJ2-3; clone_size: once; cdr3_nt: TGCAGTGCTAGAGGACTAGGCCGCCCGTATTTT; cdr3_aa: CSARGLGRPYF
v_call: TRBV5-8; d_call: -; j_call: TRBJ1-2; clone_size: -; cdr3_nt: TGTGCCAGCAGTCGAGGCGGAGGGGATGGCTACACCTTC; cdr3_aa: CASSRGGGDGYTF
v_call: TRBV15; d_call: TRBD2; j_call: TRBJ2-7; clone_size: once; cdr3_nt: TGTGCCACCAGCGAAGCGGGGGTCTCCTACGAGCAGTACTTC; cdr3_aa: CATSEAGVSYEQYF
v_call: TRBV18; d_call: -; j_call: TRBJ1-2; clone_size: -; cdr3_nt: TGTGCCAGCTCCCTAAGCGGGACTAGGTCATCTGGCTACACCTTC; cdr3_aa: CASSLSGTRSSGYTF
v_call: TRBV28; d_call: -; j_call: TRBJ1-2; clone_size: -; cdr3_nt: TGTGCCAGCAGTTTCGGGTCCTCACCCGGAAGAAACTATGGCTACACCTTC; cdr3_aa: CASSFGSSPGRNYGYTF
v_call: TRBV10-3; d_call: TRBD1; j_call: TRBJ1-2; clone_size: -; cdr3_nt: TGTGCCATCAGCAGGCAGGGGGACTACACCTTC; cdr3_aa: CAISRQGDYTF
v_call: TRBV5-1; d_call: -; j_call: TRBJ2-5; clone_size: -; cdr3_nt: TGCGCCAGCAGCCTGCTGCTCAGGGGAGGGGAGACCCAGTACTTC; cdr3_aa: CASSLLLRGGETQYF
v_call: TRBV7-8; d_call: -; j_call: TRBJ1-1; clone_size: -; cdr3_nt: TGTGCCAGCAGCTCCCAAGACAGGTCGAACACTGAAGCTTTCTTT; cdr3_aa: CASSSQDRSNTEAFF
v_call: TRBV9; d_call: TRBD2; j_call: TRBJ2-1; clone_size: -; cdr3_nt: TGTGCCAGCAGCCCCCGACTGGATAATCCGGGACTAGCGGGGGGGCCCTACAATGAGCAGTTCTTC; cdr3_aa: CASSPRLDNPGLAGGPYNEQFF
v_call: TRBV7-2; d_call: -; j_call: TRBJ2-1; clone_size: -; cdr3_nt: TGTGCCAGCAGCCTAGTCCCCGCGCACAATGAGCAGTTCTTC; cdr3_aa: CASSLVPAHNEQFF
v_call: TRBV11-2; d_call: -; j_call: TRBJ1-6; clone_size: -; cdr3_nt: TGTGCCAGCAGATTCGGGTCTTCACCCCTCCACTTT; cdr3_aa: CASRFGSSPLHF
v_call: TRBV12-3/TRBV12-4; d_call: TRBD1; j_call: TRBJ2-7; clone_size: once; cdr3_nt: TGTGCCAGCAGCGGACAGGGTCCGCCGCAGTACTTC; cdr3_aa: CASSGQGPPQYF
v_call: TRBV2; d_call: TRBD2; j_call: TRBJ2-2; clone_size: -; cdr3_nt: TGTGCCAGCAACCTAGCGGATAACACCGGGGAGCTGTTTTTT; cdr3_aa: CASNLADNTGELFF
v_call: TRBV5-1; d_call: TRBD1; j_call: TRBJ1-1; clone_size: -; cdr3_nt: TGCGCCAGCAGCTTGTCAGGGGGCACTGAAGCTTTCTTT; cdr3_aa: CASSLSGGTEAFF
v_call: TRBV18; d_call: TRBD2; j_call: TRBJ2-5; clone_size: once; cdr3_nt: TGTGCCAGCTCACCGGGGACTGGACTAGCGGGGCCCCAGGAGACCCAGTACTTC; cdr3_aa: CASSPGTGLAGPQETQYF
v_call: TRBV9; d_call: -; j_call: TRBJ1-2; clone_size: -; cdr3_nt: TGTGCCAGCAGCCAGTCTAACTATGGCTACACCTTC; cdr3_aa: CASSQSNYGYTF
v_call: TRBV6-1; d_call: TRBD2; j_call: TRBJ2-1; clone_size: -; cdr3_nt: TGTGCCAGCAGTGGACGGACTAGCGGGGGTGTGAATGAGCAGTTCTTC; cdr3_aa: CASSGRTSGGVNEQFF
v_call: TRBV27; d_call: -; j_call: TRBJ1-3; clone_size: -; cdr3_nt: TGTGCCAGCACTTCGGTGGGGGGAGCAGGAAACACCATATATTTT; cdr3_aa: CASTSVGGAGNTIYF
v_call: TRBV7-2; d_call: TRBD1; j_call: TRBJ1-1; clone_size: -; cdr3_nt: TGTGCCAGCAGCTTGATGACAGGGCTGAACACTGAAGCTTTCTTT; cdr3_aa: CASSLMTGLNTEAFF
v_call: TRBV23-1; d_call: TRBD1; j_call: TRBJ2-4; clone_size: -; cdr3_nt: TGCGCCAGCAGTCAACTGGACAGGATTCTAGCCAAAAACATTCAGTACTTC; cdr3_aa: CASSQLDRILAKNIQYF
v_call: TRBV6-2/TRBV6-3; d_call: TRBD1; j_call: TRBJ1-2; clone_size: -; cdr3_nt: TGTGCCAGCAGTGCCCCCCGACAGGGGGCGGGGGATGGCTACACCTTC; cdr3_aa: CASSAPRQGAGDGYTF
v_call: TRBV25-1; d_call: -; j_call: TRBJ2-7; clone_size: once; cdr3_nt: TGTGCCAGCAGTGGTAAACACAGATCCTACGAGCAGTACTTC; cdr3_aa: CASSGKHRSYEQYF
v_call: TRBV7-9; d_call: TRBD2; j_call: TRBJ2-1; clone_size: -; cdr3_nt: TGTGCCAGCAGCTCCATGGGAGCGGGGAGCTCCTACAATGAGCAGTTCTTC; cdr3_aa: CASSSMGAGSSYNEQFF
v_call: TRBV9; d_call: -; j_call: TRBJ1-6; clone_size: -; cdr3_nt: TGTGCCAGCAGCGTAGGGGGAGGAGGGTTCGGATCACCCCTCCACTTT; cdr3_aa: CASSVGGGGFGSPLHF
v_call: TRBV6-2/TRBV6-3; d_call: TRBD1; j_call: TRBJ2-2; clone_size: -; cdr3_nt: TGTGCCAGCAGTTGGGACAGTAACACCGGGGAGCTGTTTTTT; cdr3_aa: CASSWDSNTGELFF
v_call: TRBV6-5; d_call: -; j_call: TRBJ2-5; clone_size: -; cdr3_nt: TGTGCCAGCAGTTACTCGAGAGGGCGGGGAGAGACCCAGTACTTC; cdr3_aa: CASSYSRGRGETQYF
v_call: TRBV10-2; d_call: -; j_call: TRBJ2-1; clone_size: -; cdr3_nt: TGCGCCAGCAGGGCGACTATTCCTGAGCAGTTCTTC; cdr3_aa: CASRATIPEQFF
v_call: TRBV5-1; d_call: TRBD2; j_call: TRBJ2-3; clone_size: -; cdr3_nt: TGCGCCAGCAGCAATCCTGGACTAGAAAGCACAGATACGCAGTATTTT; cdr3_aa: CASSNPGLESTDTQYF
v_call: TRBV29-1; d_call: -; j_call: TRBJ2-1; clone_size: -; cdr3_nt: TGCAGCGTTGAGGTGGAACTCCGGGGGAGGAGTTACAATGAGCAGTTCTTC; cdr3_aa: CSVEVELRGRSYNEQFF
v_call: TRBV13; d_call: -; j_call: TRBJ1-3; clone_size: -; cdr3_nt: TGTGCCAGCAGCTGGGGCATCCCGCTCTTCGGAAACACCATATATTTT; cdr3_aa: CASSWGIPLFGNTIYF
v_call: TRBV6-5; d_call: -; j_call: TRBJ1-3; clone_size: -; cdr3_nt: TGTGCCAGCAGTTACGCGGGTTTGTCTGGAAACACCATATATTTT; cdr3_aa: CASSYAGLSGNTIYF
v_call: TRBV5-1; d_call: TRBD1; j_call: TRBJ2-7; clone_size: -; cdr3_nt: TGCGCCAGCAGCTTGTGGACAGGGGGCGCCTACGAGCAGTACTTC; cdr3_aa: CASSLWTGGAYEQYF
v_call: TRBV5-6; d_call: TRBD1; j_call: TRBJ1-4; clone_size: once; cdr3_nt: TGTGCCAGCAGCTTGCAGGGGGCTGATGAAAAACTGTTTTTT; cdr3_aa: CASSLQGADEKLFF
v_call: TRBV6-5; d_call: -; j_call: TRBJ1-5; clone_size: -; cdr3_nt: TGTGCCAGCACAACAGGGAGGGAACAGCCCCAGCATTTT; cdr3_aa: CASTTGREQPQHF
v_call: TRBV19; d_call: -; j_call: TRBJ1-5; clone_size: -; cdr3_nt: TGTGCCAGTTCCCAGGGGAAGCGCCCAAATCAGCCCCAGCATTTT; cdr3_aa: CASSQGKRPNQPQHF
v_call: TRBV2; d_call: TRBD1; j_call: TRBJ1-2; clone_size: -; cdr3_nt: TGTGCCAGCAGTTCGGACAGGGAAAGCTATGGCTACACCTTC; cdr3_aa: CASSSDRESYGYTF
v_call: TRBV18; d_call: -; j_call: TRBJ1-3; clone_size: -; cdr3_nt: TGTGCCAGCTCACCACCCAAGACCTCCGGGGATTTT; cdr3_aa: CASSPPKTSGDF
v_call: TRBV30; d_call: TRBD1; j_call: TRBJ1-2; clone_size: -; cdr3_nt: TGTGCCTGGAGTGGGTCGCAGGGGGCGCGGGGCTACACCTTC; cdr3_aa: CAWSGSQGARGYTF
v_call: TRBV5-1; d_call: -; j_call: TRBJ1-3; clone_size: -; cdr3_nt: TGCGCCAGCAGCTTGGCAGGTCTAGGAAACACCATATATTTT; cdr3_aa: CASSLAGLGNTIYF
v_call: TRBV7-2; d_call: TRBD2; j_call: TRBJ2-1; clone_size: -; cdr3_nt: TGTGCCAGCAGCTTGCGGCGGGGGGTCTACAATGAGCAGTTCTTC; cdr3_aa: CASSLRRGVYNEQFF
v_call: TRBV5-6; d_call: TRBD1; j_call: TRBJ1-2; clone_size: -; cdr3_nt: TGTGCCAGCAGCAGTAAGGGACAGGGGGCCGGAGGAGGCTACACCTTC; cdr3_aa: CASSSKGQGAGGGYTF
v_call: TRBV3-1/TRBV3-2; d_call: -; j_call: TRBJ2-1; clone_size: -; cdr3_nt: TGTGCCAGCAGCCAAGCCGGTGCCTACAATGAGCAGTTCTTC; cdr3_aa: CASSQAGAYNEQFF
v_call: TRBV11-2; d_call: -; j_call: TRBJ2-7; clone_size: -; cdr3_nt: TGTGCCAGCAGCTCTACAGGGCTAGGGGCCTCCTACGAGCAGTACTTC; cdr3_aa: CASSSTGLGASYEQYF
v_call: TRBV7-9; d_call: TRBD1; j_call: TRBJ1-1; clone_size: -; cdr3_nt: TGTGCCAGCAGTCGCAGGGGGGATGTACGGGAAAACACTGAAGCTTTCTTT; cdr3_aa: CASSRRGDVRENTEAFF
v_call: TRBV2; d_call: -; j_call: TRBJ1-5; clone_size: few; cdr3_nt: TGTGCCAGCAGCCAACAGGGAAGCCAGCCCCAGCATTTT; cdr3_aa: CASSQQGSQPQHF
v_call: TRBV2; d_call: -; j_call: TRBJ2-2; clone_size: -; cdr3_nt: TGTGCCAGCAGGGATACAGGGCCCGGGGAGCTGTTTTTT; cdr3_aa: CASRDTGPGELFF
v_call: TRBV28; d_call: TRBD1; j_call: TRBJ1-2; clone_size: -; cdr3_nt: TGTGCCAGCAGTTTAACATTGGACAGGGGGGGCTACACCTTC; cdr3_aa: CASSLTLDRGGYTF
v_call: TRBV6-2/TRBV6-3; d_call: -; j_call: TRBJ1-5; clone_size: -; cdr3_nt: TGTGCCAGCAGTTACTTCTGGGGGGAAGCCCAGCATTTT; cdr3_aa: CASSYFWGEAQHF
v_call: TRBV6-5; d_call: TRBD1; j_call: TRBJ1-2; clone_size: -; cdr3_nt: TGTGCCAGCATCCGGGACAGGGTCAATGGCTACACCTTC; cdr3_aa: CASIRDRVNGYTF